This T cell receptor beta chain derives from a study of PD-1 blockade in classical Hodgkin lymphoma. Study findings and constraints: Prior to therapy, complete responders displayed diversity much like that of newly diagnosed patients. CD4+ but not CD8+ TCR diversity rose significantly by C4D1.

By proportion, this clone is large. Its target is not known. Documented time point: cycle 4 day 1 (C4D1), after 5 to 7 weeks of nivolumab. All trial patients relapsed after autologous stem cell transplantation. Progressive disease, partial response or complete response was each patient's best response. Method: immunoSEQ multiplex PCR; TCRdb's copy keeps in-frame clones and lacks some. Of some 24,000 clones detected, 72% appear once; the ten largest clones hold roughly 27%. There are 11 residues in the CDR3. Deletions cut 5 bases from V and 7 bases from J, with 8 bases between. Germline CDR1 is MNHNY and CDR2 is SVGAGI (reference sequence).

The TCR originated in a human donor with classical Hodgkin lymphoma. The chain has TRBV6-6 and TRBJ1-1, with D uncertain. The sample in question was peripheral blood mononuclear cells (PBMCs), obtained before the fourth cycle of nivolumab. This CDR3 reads CASSIHSEAFF. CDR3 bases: TGTGCCAGCAGTATTCACAGTGAAGCTTTCTTT.